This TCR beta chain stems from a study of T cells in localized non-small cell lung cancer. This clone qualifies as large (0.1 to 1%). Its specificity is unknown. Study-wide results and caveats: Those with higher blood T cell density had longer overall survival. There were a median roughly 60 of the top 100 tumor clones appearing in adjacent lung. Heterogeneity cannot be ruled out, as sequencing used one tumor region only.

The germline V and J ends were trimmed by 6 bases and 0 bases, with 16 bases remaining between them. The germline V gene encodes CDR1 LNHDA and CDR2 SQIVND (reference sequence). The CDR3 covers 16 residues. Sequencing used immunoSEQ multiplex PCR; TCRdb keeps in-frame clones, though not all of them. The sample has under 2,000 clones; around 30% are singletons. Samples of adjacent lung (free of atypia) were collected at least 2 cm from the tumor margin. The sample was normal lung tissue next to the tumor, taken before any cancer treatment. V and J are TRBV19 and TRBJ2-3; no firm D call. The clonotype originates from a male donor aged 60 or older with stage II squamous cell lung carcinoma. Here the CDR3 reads CASSSVNSFSTDTQYF. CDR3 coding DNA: TGTGCCAGTAGCTCCGTAAATTCCTTCAGCACAGATACGCAGTATTTT.